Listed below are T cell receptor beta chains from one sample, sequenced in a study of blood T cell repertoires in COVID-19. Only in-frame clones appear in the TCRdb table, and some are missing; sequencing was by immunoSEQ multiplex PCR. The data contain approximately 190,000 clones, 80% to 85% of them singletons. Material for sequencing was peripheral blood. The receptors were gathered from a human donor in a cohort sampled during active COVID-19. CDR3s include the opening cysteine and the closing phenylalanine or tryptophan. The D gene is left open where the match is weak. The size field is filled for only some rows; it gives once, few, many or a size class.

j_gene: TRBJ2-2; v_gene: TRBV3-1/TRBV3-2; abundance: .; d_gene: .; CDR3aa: CASSQRRAFLTGELFF; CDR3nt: TGTGCCAGCAGCCAACGTAGAGCGTTTTTAACCGGGGAGCTGTTTTTT
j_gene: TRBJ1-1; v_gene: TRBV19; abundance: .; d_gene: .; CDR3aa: CASSRTWNTEAFF; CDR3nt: TGTGCCAGTAGTAGGACTTGGAACACTGAAGCTTTCTTT
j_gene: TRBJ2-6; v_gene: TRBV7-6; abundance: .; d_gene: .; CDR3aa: CASSPMASGANVLTF; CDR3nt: TGTGCCAGCAGCCCCATGGCCTCTGGGGCCAACGTCCTGACTTTC
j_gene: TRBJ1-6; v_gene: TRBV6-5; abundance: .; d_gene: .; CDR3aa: CASKASGASPLHF; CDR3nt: TGTGCCAGCAAAGCCTCAGGGGCTTCACCCCTCCACTTT
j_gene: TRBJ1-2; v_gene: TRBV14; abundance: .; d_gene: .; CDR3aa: CASSQTGYGYTF; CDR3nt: TGTGCCAGCAGCCAAACAGGCTATGGCTACACCTTC
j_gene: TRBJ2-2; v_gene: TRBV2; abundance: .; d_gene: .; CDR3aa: CASSITRNTGELFF; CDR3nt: TGTGCCAGCAGTATCACGAGGAACACCGGGGAGCTGTTTTTT
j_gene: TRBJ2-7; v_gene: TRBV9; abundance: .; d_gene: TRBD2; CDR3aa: CASSIAGTSVAYEQYF; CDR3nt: TGTGCCAGCAGCATCGCCGGGACTAGCGTGGCCTACGAGCAGTACTTC
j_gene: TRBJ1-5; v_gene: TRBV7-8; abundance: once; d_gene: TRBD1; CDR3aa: CASSPKSQGRSSNQPQHF; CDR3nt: TGTGCCAGCAGCCCAAAATCACAGGGGAGGTCAAGCAATCAGCCCCAGCATTTT
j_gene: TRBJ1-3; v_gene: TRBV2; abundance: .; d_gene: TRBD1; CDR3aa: CASSRGTGGLGNTIYF; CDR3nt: TGTGCCAGCAGTCGCGGGACAGGGGGCTTAGGAAACACCATATATTTT
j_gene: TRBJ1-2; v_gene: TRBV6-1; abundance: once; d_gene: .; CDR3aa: CASSDTHGSNGYTF; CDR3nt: TGTGCCAGCAGTGATACCCACGGGTCCAATGGCTACACCTTC
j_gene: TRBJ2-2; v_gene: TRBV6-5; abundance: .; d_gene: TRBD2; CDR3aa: CASSYPSGRAGELFF; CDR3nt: TGTGCCAGCAGTTACCCTAGCGGGAGGGCCGGGGAGCTGTTTTTT
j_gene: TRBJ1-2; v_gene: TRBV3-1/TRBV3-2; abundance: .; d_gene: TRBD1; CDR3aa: CASSQNYRDSYGYTF; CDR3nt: TGTGCCAGCAGCCAAAACTACCGGGACAGCTATGGCTACACCTTC
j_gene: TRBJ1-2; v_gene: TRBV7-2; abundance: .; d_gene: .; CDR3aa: CASSLSVAAGYTF; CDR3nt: TGTGCCAGCAGCTTAAGTGTCGCGGCCGGCTACACCTTC
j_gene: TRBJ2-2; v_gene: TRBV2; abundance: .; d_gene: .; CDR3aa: CASSVSGGRTTGELFF; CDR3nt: TGTGCCAGCAGTGTATCGGGTGGAAGGACAACCGGGGAGCTGTTTTTT
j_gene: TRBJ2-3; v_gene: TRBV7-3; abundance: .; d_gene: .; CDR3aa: CASSLSSGPSPTQYF; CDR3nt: TGTGCCAGCAGCTTAAGTAGCGGACCCTCTCCGACGCAGTATTTT
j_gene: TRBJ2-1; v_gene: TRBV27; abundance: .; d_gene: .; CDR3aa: CASSPTGAVYEQFF; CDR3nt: TGTGCCAGCAGCCCGACAGGTGCGGTATATGAGCAGTTCTTC
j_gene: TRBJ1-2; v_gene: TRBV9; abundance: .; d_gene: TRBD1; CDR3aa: CASSVGLRDRGRAGDYGYTF; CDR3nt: TGTGCCAGCAGCGTAGGTCTTCGGGACAGGGGCAGAGCTGGGGACTATGGCTACACCTTC
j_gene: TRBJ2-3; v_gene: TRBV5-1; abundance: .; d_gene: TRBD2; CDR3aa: CASSTGRGYTDTQYF; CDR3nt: TGCGCCAGCAGTACGGGGCGGGGGTACACAGATACGCAGTATTTT
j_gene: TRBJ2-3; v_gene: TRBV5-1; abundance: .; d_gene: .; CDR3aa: CASSRRGQLGTDTQYF; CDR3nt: TGCGCCAGCAGCCGTCGTGGACAGTTAGGCACAGATACGCAGTATTTT
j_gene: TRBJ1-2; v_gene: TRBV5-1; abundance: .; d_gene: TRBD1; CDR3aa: CASSWGQGADYGYTF; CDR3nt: TGCGCCAGCAGCTGGGGACAGGGGGCCGACTATGGCTACACCTTC
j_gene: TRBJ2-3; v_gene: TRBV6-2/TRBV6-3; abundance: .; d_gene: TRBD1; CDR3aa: CASSRDRLTDTQYF; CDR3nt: TGTGCCAGCAGCCGGGACAGGCTCACAGATACGCAGTATTTT
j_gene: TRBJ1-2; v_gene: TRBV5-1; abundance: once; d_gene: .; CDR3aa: CASSLEGLGYGYTF; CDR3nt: TGCGCCAGCAGCTTGGAGGGGCTGGGCTATGGCTACACCTTC
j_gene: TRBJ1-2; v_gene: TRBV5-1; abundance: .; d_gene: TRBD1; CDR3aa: CASSFGGQNGYTF; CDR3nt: TGCGCCAGCAGCTTCGGGGGACAGAATGGCTACACCTTC